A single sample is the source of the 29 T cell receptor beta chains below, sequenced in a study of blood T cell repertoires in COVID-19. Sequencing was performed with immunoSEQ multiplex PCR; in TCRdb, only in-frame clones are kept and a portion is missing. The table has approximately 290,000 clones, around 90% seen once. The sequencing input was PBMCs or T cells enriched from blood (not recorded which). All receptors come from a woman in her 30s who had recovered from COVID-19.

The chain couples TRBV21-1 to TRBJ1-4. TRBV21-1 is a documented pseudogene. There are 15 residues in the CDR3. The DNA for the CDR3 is TGTGCCAGCAGCAAAGGGGGGGGTCCTAATGAAAAACTGTTTTTT. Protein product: CASSKGGGPNEKLFF.

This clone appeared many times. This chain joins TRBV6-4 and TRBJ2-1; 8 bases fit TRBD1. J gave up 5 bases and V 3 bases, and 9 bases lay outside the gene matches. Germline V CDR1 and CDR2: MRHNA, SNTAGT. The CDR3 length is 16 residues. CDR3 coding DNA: TGTGCCAGCAGTGAAGGGGGAGGACAGGGCCACAATGAGCAGTTCTTC. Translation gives CASSEGGGQGHNEQFF.

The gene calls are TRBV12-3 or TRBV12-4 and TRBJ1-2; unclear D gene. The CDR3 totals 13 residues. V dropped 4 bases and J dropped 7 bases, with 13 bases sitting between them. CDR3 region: CASSSSERGGYTF. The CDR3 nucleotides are TGTGCCAGCAGTTCATCAGAGCGTGGTGGCTACACCTTC.

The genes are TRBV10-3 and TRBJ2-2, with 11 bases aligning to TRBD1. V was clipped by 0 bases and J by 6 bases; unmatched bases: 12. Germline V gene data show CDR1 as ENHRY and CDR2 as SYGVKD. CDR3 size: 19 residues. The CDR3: CAISESLPLPGQGAGELFF. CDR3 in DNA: TGTGCCATCAGTGAGTCCTTACCGTTGCCGGGACAGGGGGCCGGGGAGCTGTTTTTT.

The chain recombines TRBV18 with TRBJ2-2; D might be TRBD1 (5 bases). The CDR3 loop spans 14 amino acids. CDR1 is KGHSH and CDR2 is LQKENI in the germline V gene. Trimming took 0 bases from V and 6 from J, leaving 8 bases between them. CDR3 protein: CASSPPVGAGELFF. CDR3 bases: TGTGCCAGCTCACCACCGGTAGGGGCCGGGGAGCTGTTTTTT.

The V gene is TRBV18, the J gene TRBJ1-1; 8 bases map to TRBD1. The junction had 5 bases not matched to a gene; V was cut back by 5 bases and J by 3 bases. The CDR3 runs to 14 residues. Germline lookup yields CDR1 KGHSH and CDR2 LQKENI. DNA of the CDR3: TGTGCCAGCTCATCTAACAGGGGGGACACTGAAGCTTTCTTT. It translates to CASSSNRGDTEAFF.

CDR3 amino acids: CASRHPYGYTF. Written as DNA, the CDR3 is TGTGCCAGCAGACACCCGTATGGCTACACCTTC. The chain has TRBV28 and TRBJ1-2; D not resolved. The V end lost 6 bases, the J end lost 5 bases, and 7 bases lay between the germline ends. The CDR3 is 11 residues long. Per the germline V gene, CDR1 is MDHEN and CDR2 is SYDVKM.

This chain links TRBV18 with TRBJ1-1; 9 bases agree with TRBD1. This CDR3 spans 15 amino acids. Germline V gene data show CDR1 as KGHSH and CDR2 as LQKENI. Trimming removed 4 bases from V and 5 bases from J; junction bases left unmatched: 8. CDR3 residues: CASSRDRASGTEAFF. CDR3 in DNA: TGTGCCAGCTCACGGGACAGGGCCTCAGGGACTGAAGCTTTCTTT.

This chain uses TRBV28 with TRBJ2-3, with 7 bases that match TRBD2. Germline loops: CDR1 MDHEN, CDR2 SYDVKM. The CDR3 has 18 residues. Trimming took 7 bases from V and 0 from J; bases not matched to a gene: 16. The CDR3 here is CASKEGGNLSPSTDTQYF. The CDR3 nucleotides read TGTGCCAGCAAGGAGGGAGGGAATTTAAGCCCTAGCACAGATACGCAGTATTTT.

This CDR3 is CASSLLSSGGTYNEQFF. The CDR3 DNA reads TGTGCCAGCAGTTTACTTTCTAGCGGGGGGACCTACAATGAGCAGTTCTTC. The rearrangement joins TRBV27 to TRBJ2-1; 11 positions match TRBD2. The length of the CDR3 is 17 residues. The J segment lost 2 bases and the V segment lost 2 bases, leaving 5 bases of the junction unmatched. Looked up from germline, CDR1 is MNHEY and CDR2 is SMNVEV (reference sequence).

The CDR3 bases are TGTGCCAGCAGTCTTACTAGCGCGCAGTATTTT. It specifies CASSLTSAQYF. The chain joins TRBV28 to TRBJ2-3, with 7 bases lining up with TRBD2. CDR1 is MDHEN, CDR2 SYDVKM, per germline. V lost 5 bases and J lost 10; bases outside the gene matches: 3. The CDR3 has 11 residues.

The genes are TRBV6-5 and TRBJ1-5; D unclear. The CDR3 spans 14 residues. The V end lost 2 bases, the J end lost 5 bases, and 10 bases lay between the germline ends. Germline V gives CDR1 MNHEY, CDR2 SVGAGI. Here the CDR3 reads CASSYEGWDQPQHF. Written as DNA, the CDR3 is TGTGCCAGCAGTTACGAGGGTTGGGATCAGCCCCAGCATTTT.

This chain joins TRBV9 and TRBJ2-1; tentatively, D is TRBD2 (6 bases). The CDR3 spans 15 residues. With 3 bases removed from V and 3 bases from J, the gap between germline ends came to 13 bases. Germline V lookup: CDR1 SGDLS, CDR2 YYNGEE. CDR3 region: CASSGPGEVYNEQFF. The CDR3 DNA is TGTGCCAGCAGCGGCCCGGGAGAGGTCTACAATGAGCAGTTCTTC.

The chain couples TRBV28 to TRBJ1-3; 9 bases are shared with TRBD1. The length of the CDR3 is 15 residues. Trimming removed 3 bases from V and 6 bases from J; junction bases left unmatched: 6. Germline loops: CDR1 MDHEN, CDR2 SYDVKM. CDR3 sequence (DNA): TGTGCCAGCAGTTTGGAAACAGGGGGCGTAAACACCATATATTTT. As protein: CASSLETGGVNTIYF. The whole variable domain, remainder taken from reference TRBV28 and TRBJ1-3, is DVKVTQSSRYLVKRTGEKVFLECVQDMDHENMFWYRQDPGLGLRLIYFSYDVKMKEKGDIPEGYSVSREKKERFSLILESASTNQTSMYLCASSLETGGVNTIYFGEGSWLTVV.

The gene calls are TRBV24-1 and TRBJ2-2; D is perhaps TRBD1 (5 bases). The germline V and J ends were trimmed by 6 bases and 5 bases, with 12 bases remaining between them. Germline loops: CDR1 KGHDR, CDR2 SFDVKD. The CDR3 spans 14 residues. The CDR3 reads CATSIQGATGELFF. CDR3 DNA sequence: TGTGCCACCAGTATTCAGGGTGCTACCGGGGAGCTGTTTTTT.

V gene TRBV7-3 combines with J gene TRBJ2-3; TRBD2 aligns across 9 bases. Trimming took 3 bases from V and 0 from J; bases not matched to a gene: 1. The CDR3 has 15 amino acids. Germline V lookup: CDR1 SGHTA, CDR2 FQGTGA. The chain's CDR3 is CASSLTSGSTDTQYF. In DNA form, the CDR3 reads TGTGCCAGCAGCTTGACTAGCGGTAGCACAGATACGCAGTATTTT.

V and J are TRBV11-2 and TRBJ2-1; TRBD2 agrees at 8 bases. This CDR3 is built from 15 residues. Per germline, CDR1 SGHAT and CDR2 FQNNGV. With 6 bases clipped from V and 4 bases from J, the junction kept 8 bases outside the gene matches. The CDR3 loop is CASRSLAGGYNEQFF. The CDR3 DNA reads TGTGCCAGCAGATCCCTTGCGGGAGGTTACAATGAGCAGTTCTTC.

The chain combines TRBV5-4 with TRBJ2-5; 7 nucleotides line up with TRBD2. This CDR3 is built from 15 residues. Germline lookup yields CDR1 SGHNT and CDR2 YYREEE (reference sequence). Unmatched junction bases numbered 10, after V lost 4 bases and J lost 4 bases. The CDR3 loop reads CASSPSLAGAETQYF. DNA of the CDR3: TGTGCCAGCAGCCCATCTCTGGCGGGAGCAGAGACCCAGTACTTC.

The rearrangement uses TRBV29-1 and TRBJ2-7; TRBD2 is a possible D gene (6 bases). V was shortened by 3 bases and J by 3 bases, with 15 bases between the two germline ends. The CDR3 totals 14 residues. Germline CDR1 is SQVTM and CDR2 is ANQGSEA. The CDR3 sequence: CSVDVSGVGYEQYF. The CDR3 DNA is TGCAGCGTTGACGTGTCGGGGGTGGGCTACGAGCAGTACTTC.

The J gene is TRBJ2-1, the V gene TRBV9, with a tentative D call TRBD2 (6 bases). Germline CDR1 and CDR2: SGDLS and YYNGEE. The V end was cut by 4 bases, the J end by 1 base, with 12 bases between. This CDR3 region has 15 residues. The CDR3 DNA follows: TGTGCCAGCAGCATCAGCGGGCCTTCCTACAATGAGCAGTTCTTC. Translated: CASSISGPSYNEQFF.

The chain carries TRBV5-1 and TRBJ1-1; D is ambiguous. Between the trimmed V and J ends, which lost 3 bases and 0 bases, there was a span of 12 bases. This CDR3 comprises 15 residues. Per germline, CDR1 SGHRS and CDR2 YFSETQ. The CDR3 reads CASSYGLSMNTEAFF. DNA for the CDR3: TGCGCCAGCAGCTATGGACTCTCCATGAACACTGAAGCTTTCTTT.

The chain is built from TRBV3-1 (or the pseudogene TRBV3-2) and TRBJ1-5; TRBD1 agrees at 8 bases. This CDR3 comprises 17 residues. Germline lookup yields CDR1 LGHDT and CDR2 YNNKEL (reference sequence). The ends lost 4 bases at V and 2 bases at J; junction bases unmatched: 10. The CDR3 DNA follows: TGTGCCAGCAGCCCTTATCCAGGGGGCAGGGGCAATCAGCCCCAGCATTTT. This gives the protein CASSPYPGGRGNQPQHF.

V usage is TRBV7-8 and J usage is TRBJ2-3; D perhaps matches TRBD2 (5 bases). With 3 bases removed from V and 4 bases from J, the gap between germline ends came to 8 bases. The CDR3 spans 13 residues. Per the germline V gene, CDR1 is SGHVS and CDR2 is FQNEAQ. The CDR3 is CASSFRGADTQYF. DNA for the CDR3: TGTGCCAGCAGCTTCCGGGGTGCAGATACGCAGTATTTT.

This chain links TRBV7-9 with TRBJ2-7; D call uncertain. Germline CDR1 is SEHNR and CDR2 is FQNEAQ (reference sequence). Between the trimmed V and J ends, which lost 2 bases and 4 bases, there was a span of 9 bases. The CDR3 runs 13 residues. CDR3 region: CASSLSLTYEQYF. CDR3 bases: TGTGCCAGCAGCTTAAGTTTGACTTACGAGCAGTACTTC.

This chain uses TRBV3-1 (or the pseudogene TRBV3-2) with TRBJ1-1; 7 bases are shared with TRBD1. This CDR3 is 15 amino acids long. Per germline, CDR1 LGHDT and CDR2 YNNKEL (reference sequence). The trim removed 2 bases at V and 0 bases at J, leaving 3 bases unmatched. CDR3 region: CASSQRQGMNTEAFF. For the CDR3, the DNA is TGTGCCAGCAGCCAAAGACAGGGCATGAACACTGAAGCTTTCTTT.

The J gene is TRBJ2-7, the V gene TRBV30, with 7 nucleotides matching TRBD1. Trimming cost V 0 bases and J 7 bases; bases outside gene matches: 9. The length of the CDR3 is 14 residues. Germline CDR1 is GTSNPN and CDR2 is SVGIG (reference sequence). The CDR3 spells CAWSVRGGLGEQYF. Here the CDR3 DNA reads TGTGCCTGGAGTGTGAGAGGGGGCTTAGGGGAGCAGTACTTC. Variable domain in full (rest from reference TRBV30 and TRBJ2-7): SQTIHQWPATLVQPVGSPLSLECTVEGTSNPNLYWYRQAAGRGLQLLFYSVGIGQISSEVPQNLSASRPQDRQFILSSKKLLLSDSGFYLCAWSVRGGLGEQYFGPGTRLTVT.

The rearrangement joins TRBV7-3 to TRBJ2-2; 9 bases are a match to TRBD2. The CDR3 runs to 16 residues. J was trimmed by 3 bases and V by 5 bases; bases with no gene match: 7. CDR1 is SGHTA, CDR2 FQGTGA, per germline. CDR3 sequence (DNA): TGTGCCAGCAGCGCCGTAGCGGGAGTAGACACCGGGGAGCTGTTTTTT. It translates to CASSAVAGVDTGELFF.

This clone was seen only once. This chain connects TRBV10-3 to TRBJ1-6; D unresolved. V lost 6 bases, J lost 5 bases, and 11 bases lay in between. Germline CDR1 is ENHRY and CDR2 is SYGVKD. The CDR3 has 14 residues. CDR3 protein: CAIRETPNNSPLHF. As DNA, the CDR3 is TGTGCCATCAGAGAGACACCAAATAATTCACCCCTCCACTTT.

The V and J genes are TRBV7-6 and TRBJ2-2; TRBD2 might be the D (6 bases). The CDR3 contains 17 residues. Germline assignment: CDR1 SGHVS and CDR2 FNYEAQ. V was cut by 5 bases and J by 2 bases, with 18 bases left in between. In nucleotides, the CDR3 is TGTGCCAGCAGCACACCACTGGGACTGGCAAACACCGGGGAGCTGTTTTTT. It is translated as CASSTPLGLANTGELFF.